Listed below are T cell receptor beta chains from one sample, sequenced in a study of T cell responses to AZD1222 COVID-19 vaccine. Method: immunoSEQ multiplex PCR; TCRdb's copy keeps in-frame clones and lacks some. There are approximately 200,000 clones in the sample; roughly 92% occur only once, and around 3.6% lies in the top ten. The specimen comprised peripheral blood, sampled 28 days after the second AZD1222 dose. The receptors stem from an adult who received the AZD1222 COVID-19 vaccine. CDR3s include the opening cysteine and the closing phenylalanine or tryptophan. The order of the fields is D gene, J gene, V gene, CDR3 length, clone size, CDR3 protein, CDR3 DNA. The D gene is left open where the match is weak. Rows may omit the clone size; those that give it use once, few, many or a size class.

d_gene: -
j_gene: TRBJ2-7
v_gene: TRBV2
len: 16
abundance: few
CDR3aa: CASSESDTLYGYEQYF
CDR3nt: TGTGCCAGCAGTGAGTCGGATACTCTTTACGGCTACGAGCAGTACTTC

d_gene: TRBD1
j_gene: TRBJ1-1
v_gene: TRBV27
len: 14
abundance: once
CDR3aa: CASSGGQVFTEAFF
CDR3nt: TGTGCCAGCAGTGGGGGACAGGTCTTCACTGAAGCTTTCTTT

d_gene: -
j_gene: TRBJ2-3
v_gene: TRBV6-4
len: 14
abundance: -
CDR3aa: CASSDPKQGNTQYF
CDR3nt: TGTGCCAGCAGTGATCCTAAGCAAGGGAATACGCAGTATTTT

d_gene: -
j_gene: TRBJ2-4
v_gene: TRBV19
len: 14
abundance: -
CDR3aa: CASSPDRIGGIQYF
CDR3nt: TGTGCCAGTAGCCCGGACAGGATCGGGGGCATTCAGTACTTC

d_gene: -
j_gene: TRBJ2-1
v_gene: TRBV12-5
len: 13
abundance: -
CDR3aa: CAAGATTYNEQFF
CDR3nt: TGTGCTGCTGGGGCTACCACCTACAATGAGCAGTTCTTC

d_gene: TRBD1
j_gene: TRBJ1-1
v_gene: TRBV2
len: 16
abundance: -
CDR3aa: CASRNTDRGTNTEAFF
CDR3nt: TGTGCCAGCAGGAATACGGACAGGGGTACGAACACTGAAGCTTTCTTT

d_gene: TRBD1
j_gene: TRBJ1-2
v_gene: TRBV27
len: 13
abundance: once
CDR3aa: CASSPRTGDGYTF
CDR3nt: TGTGCCAGCAGTCCACGGACAGGGGACGGCTACACCTTC

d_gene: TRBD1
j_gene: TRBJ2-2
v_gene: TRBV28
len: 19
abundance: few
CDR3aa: CASSPHRGLRAANTGELFF
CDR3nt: TGTGCCAGCAGCCCTCACAGGGGGCTAAGAGCGGCGAACACCGGGGAGCTGTTTTTT

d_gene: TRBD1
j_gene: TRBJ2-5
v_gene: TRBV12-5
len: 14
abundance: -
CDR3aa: CASDADRVGGSQYF
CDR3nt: TGTGCTAGTGACGCGGACAGGGTGGGGGGATCCCAGTACTTC

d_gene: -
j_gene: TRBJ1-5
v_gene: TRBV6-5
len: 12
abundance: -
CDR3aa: CASSPLNQPQHF
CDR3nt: TGTGCCAGCAGTCCTCTCAATCAGCCCCAGCATTTT

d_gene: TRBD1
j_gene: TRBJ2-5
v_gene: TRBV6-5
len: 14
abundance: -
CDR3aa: CASSYSGQQETQYF
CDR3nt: TGTGCCAGCAGTTACTCGGGACAGCAAGAGACCCAGTACTTC

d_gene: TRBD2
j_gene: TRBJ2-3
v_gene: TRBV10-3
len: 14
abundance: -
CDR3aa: CAIAGGGRTDTQYF
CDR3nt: TGTGCCATCGCGGGGGGCGGCCGAACAGATACGCAGTATTTT

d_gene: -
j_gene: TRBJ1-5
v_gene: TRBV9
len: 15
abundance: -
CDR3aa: CASSVTGLAGQPQHF
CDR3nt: TGTGCCAGCAGCGTGACCGGTCTAGCAGGGCAGCCCCAGCATTTT

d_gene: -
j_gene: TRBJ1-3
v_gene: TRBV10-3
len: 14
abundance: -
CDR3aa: CAISDGTTGNTIYF
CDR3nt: TGTGCCATCAGTGACGGGACAACTGGAAACACCATATATTTT

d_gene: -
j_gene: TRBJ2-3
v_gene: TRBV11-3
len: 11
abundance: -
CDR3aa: CASTRGDTQYF
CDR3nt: TGTGCCAGCACCAGGGGTGATACGCAGTATTTT

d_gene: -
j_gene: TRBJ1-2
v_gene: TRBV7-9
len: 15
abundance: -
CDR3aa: CASSPLSGYNYGYTF
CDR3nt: TGTGCCAGCAGCCCCTTGTCGGGGTACAACTATGGCTACACCTTC

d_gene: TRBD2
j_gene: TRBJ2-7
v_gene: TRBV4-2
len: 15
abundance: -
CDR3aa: CASSQRWTSSYEQYF
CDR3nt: TGTGCCAGCAGCCAAAGGTGGACTAGCAGTTACGAGCAGTACTTC

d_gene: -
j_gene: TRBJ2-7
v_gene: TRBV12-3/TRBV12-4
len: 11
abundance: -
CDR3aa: CASSLYNEQYF
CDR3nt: TGTGCCAGCAGTTTATATAACGAGCAGTACTTC

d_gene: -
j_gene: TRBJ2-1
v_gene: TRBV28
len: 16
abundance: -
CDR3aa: CASSLDSLGSYNEQFF
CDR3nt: TGTGCCAGCAGTCTTGACTCCTTAGGTTCCTACAATGAGCAGTTCTTC

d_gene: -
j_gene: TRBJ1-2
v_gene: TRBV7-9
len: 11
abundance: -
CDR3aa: CASSSGLGYTF
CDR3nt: TGTGCCAGCAGCTCGGGGTTGGGCTACACCTTC

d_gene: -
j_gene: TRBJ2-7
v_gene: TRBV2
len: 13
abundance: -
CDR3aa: CASSRLTPAEQYF
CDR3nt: TGTGCCAGCTCGAGGCTTACTCCCGCCGAGCAGTACTTC

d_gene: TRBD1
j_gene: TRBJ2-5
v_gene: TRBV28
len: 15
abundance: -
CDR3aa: CASSLWTGAPETQYF
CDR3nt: TGTGCCAGCAGTTTATGGACAGGGGCCCCAGAGACCCAGTACTTC

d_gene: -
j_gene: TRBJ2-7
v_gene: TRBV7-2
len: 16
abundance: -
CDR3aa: CASSLREPLATYEQYF
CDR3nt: TGTGCCAGCAGCTTAAGGGAGCCGCTCGCAACCTACGAGCAGTACTTC

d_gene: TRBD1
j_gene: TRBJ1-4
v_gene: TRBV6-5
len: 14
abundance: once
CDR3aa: CASSRQGGIEKLFF
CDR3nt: TGTGCCAGTTCAAGACAGGGAGGGATTGAAAAACTGTTTTTT

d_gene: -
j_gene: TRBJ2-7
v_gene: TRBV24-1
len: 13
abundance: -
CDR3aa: CATSDLGRVEQYF
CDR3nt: TGTGCCACCAGTGATTTGGGCCGGGTCGAGCAGTACTTC

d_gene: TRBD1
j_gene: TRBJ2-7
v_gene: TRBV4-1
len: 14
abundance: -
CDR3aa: CASSPGDRGYEQYF
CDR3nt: TGCGCCAGCAGCCCCGGGGACAGAGGCTACGAGCAGTACTTC

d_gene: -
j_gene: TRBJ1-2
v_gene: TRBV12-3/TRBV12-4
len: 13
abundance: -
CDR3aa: CASQGGIANGYTF
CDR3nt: TGTGCCAGCCAAGGGGGGATAGCGAATGGCTACACCTTC

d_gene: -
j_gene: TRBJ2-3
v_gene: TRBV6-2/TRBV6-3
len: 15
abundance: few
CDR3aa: CASSYDGSWADTQYF
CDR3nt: TGTGCCAGCAGTTACGACGGGAGTTGGGCAGATACGCAGTATTTT

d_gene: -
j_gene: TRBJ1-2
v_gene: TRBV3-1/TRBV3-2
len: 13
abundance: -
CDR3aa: CASSLNGFVGYTF
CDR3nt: TGTGCCAGCAGCCTTAACGGGTTTGTAGGCTACACCTTC

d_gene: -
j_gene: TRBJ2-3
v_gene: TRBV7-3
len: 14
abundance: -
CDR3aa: CASSPSGSGDTQYF
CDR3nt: TGTGCCAGCAGCCCTTCGGGGAGTGGGGATACGCAGTATTTT

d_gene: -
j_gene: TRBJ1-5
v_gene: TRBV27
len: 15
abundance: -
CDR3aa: CASSPRGVGNQPQHF
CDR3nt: TGTGCCAGCAGTCCGAGGGGAGTAGGCAATCAGCCCCAGCATTTT

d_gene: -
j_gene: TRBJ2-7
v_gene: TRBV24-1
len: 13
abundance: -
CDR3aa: CATSVGLGGEQYF
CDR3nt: TGTGCCACCAGTGTGGGGCTAGGGGGAGAGCAGTACTTC

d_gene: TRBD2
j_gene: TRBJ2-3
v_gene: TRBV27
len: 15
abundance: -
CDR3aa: CASIPIAGGTDTQYF
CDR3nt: TGTGCCAGCATCCCAATAGCGGGAGGCACAGATACGCAGTATTTT

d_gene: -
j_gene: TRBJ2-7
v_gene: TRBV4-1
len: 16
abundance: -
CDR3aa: CASSHAPGRGPYEQYF
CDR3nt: TGCGCCAGCAGCCACGCTCCTGGGCGGGGGCCCTACGAGCAGTACTTC

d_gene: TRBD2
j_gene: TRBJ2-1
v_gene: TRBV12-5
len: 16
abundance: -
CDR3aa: CASGLNLAEAYNEQFF
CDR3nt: TGTGCTAGTGGTTTGAACCTAGCGGAGGCTTACAATGAGCAGTTCTTC

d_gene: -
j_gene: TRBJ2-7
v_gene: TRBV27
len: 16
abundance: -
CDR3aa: CASSSAVFSSSYEQYF
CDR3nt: TGTGCCAGCAGTTCCGCAGTTTTTTCAAGCTCCTACGAGCAGTACTTC

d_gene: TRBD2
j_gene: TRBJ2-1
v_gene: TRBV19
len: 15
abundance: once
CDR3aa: CATNSGTSVYNEQFF
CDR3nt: TGTGCCACCAACTCCGGGACTAGCGTCTACAATGAGCAGTTCTTC

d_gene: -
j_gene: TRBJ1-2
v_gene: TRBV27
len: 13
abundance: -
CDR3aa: CARPGGGNYGYTF
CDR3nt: TGTGCCAGACCGGGGGGTGGTAACTATGGCTACACCTTC

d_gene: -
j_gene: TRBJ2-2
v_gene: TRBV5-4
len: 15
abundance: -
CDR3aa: CASSLPQGGTGELFF
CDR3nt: TGTGCCAGCAGCTTGCCCCAGGGTGGCACCGGGGAGCTGTTTTTT

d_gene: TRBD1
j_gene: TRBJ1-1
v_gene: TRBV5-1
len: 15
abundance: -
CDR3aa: CASSLSGTENTEAFF
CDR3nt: TGCGCCAGCAGCTTGTCCGGGACAGAGAACACTGAAGCTTTCTTT

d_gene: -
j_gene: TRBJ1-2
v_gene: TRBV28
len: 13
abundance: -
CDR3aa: CASRKQRREGYTF
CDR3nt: TGTGCCAGCAGGAAACAACGCCGGGAGGGCTACACCTTC

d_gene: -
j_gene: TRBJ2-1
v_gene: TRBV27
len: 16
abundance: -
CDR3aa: CASSLVVTFSYNEQFF
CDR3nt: TGTGCCAGCAGTTTAGTGGTCACCTTCTCCTACAATGAGCAGTTCTTC

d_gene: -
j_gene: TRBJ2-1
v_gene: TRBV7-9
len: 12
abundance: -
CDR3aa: CASSSLVNEQFF
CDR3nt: TGTGCCAGCAGCTCCTTAGTAAATGAGCAGTTCTTC

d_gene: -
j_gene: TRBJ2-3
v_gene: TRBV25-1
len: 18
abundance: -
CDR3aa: CASTIRSRGGGDTDTQYF
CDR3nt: TGTGCCAGCACCATTAGGTCTAGGGGAGGGGGGGACACAGATACGCAGTATTTT

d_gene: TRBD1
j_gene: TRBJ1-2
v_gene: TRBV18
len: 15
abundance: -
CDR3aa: CASSPGDRGRDGYTF
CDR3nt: TGTGCCAGCTCACCAGGGGACAGGGGGCGCGATGGCTACACCTTC

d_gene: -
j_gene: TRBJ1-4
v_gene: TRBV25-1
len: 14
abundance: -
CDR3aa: CASSEGGGREKLFF
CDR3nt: TGTGCCAGCAGTGAGGGGGGAGGTAGGGAAAAACTGTTTTTT

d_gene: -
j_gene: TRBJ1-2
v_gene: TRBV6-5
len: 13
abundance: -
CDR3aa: CASRQQGIYGYTF
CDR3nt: TGTGCCAGCAGACAACAGGGAATCTATGGCTACACCTTC